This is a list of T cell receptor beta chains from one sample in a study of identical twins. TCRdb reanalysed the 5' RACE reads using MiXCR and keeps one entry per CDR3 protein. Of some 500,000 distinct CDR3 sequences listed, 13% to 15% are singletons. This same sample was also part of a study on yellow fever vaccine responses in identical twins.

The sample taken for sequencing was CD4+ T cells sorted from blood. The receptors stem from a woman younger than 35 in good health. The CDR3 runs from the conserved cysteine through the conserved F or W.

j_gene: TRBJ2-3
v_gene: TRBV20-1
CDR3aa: CSARGGSGSTDTQYF

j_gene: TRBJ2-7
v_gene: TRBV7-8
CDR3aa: CASSLRGRSNSYEQYF

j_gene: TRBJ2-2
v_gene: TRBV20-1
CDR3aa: CSARAGKFTGELFF

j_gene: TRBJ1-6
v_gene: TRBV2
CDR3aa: CASTLGQGVRNSPLHF

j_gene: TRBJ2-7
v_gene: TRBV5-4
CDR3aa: CASSLGVSSYEQYF

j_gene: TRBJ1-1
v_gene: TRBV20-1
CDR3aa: CSARPQGRKDTEAFF

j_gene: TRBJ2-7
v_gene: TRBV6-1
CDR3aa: CASSRTDNRYEQYF

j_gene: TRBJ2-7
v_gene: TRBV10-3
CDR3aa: CAISDSGYEQYF

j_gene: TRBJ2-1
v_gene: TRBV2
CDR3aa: CASSERTSGRNEQFF

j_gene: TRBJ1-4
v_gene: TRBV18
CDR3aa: CASSPPATNEKLFF

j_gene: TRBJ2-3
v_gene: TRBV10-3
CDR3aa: CAISESPGTGGTDTQYF

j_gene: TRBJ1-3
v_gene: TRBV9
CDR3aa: CASSGPGTGGDGNTIYF

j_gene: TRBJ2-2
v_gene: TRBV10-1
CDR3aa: CASSESRVVTGELFF

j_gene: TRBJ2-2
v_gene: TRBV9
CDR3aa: CASSVDGGALNTGELFF

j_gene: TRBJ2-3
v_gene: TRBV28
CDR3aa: CASGLTSGGNTDTQYF

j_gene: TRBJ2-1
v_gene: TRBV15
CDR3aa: CATSREGPSHNEQFF

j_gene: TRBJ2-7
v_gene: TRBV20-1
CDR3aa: CSATRAGGIYEQYF

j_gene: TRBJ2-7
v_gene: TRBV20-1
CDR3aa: CSARETGTPQSYEQYF

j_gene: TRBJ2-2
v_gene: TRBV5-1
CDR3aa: CASSQLLASSGELFF

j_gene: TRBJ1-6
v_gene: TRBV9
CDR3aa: CASSEGVSYNSPLHF

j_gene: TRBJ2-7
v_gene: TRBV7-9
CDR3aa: CASSVGQRAYEQYF

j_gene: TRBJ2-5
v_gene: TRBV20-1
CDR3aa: CSAETGNRIQETQYF

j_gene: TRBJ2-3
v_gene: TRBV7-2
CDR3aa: CASSPRRQGASTDTQYF

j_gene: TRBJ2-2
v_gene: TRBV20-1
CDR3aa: CSAPQGAGELFF

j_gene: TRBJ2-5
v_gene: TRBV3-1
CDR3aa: CATTGKETQYF

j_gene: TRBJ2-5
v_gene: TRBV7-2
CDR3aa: CASSLIDRGAQETQYF

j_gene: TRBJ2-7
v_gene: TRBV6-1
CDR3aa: CASSGAPTSGLPYEQYF

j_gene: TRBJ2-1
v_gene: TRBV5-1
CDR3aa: CASSWVPTSGNEQFF

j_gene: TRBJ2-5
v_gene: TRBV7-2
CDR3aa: CASSSWGGGETQYF

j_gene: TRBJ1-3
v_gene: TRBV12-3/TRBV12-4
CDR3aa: CASSQTGNPGNTIYF

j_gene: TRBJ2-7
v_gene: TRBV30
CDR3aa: CAWSVQGGPYEQYF

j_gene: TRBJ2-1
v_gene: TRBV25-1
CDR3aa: CASSESGRGGYYNEQFF

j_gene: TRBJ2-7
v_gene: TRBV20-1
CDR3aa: CSATSGRAYEQYF

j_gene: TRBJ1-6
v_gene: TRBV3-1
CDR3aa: CASRPIRENSPLHF

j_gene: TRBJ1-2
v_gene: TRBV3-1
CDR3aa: CASSRQGVNYGYTF

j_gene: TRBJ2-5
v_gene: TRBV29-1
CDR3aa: CSVTRDNQETQYF

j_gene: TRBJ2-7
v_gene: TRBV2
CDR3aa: CASLGTPMRQYF

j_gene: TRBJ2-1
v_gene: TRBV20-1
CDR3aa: CSAPRGNEQFF

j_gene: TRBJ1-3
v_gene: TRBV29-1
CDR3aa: CSVGQGSGNTIYF

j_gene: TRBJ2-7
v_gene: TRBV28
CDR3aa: CASRPPGLAGTYEQYF

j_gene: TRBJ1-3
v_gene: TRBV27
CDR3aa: CASRGGTTIYF

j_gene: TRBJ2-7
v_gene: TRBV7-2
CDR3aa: CASSYLAGASYEQYF

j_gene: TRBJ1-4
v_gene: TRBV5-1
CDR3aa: CASRTGTVTTNEKLFF

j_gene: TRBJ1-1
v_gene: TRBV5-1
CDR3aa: CASSLSGSNTEAFF

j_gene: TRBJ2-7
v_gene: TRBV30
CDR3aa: CAWSPAGQVYEQYF

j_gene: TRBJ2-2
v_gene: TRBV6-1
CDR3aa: CASSEWNTGELFF

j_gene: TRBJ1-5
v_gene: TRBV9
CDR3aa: CASSVGAGGNQPQHF

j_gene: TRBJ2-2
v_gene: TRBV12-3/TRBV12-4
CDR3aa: CASHPRRGLGELFF

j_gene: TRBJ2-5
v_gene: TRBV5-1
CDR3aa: CASSTSGTSEETQYF

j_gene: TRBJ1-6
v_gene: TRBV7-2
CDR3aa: CASSLERDSPLHF

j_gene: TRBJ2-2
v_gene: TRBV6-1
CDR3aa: CASSKGREDTGELFF

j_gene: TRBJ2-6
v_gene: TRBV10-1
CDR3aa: CASSESTLAGTSGANVLTF

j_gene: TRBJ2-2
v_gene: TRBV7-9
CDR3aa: CASQLRGGDGELFF

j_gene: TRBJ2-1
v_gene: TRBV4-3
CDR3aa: CASSSETAGTGYNEQFF

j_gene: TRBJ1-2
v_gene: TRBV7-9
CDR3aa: CASSWGRYYGYTF

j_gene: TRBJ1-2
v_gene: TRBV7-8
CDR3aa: CASSLAGGQGSFYYGYTF

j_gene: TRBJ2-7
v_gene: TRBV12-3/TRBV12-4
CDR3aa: CASSPLAGPTYEQYF

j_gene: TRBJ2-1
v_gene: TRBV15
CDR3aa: CATSSEIAGANNEQFF